This TCR beta chain was captured by sequencing in a study of T cell repertoires in cytomegalovirus infection. Whole-study context: TCR beta signatures that were public indicated CMV infection and matching HLA type.

The V gene lost 3 bases and the J gene lost 4 bases, with 4 bases spanning the gap. Germline CDR1 reads MNHEY; CDR2 reads SMNVEV (reference sequence). The CDR3 consists of 12 residues. General study results and limits: HLA-C-restricted CMV clonotypes gave the most frequent clonotype in two of eight donors. Summed frequency of public TCR beta families distinguished CMV carriers with the relevant HLA.

Notes on this clonotype: The antigen is not known.

TCRdb fed the reads into MiXCR, producing one record per CDR3 protein. This sample has roughly 320,000 distinct CDR3 sequences, with 9% to 9.5% found just once. The genes are TRBV27 and TRBJ2-1; D is ambiguous. This clonotype originated in a human donor in good health (CMV status not recorded). Some clones in this sample may be carry-over from other donors' samples. Sequencing was done on a sample of PBMCs. The CDR3 sequence: CASSFGYNEQFF. The CDR3 coding sequence is TGTGCCAGCAGTTTCGGGTACAATGAGCAGTTCTTC.